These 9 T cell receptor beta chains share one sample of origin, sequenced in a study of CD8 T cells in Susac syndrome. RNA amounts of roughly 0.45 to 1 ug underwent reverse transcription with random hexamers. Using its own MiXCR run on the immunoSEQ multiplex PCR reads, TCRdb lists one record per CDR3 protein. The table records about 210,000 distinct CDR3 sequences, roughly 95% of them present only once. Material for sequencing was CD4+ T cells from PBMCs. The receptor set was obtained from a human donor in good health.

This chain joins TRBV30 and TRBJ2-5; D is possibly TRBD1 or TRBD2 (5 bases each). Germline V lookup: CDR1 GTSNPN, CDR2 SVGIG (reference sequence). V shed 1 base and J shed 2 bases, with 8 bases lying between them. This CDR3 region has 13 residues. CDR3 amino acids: CAWSAGGQETQYF. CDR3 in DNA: TGTGCCTGGAGTGCTGGGGGTCAAGAGACCCAGTACTTC.

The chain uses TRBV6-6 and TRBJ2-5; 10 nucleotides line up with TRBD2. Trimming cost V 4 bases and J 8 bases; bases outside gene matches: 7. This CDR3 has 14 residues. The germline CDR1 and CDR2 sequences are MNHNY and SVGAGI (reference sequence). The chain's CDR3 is CASSSGTSAPTQYF. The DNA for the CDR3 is TGTGCCAGCAGTTCCGGGACTAGCGCCCCCACCCAGTACTTC.

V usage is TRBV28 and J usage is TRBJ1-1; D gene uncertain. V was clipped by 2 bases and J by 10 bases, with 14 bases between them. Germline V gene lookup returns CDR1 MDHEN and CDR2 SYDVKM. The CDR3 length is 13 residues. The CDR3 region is CASSLRTAAGAFF. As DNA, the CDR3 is TGTGCCAGCAGTTTAAGAACAGCCGCCGGAGCTTTCTTT.

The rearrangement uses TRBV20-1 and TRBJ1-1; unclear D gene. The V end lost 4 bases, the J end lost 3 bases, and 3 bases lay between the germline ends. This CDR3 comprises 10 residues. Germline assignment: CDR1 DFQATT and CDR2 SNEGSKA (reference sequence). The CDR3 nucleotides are TGCAGTGCTATTTACACTGAAGCTTTCTTT. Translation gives CSAIYTEAFF.

This CDR3 reads CSHKDFSQPSDTQYF. CDR3 nucleotides: TGCAGCCACAAGGACTTTTCACAACCATCAGATACGCAGTATTTT. This chain connects TRBV29-1 to TRBJ2-3; D might be TRBD2 (5 bases). V lost 8 bases to trimming and J lost 4 bases, with 22 bases between them. CDR3 length: 15 amino acids. Per germline, CDR1 SQVTM and CDR2 ANQGSEA.

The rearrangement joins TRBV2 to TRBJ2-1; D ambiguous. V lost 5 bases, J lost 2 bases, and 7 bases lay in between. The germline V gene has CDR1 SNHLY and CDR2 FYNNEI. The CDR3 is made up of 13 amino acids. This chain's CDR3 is CASSNGAYNEQFF. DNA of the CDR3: TGTGCCAGCAGTAACGGTGCCTACAATGAGCAGTTCTTC.

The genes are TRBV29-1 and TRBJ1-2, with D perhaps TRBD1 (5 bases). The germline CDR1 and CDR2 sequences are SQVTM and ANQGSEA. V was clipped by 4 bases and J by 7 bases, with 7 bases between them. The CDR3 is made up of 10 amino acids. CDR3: CSVGDPGYTF. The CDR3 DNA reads TGCAGCGTTGGGGACCCTGGCTACACCTTC.

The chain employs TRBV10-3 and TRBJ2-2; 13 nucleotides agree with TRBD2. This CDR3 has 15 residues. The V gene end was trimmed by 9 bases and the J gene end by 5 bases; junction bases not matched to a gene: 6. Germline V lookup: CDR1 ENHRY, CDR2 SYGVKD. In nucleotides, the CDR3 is TGTGCCATTCGGACTAGCGGGAGACAAACCGGGGAGCTGTTTTTT. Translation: CAIRTSGRQTGELFF.

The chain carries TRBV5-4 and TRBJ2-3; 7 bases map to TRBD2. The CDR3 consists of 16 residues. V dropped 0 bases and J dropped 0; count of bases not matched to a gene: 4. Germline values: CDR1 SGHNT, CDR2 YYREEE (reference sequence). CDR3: CASSLASGGSTDTQYF. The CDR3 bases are TGTGCCAGCAGCTTGGCCTCCGGGGGGAGCACAGATACGCAGTATTTT.